The source of this TCR beta chain is a study of glioma-infiltrating T cells after dendritic cell vaccination. Across the study: Patients received three intradermal dendritic cell vaccine injections at biweekly intervals.

Patients had residual fresh-frozen tumor tissue and more than two years of survival data. Germline V gives CDR1 MGHRA, CDR2 YSYEKL. Trimming took off 3 bases at V and 3 bases at J, with 18 bases between the two ends. This CDR3 has 16 residues. Sequenced by immunoSEQ multiplex PCR; TCRdb stores in-frame clones only, minus some. The sample lists roughly 51,000 clones, about 85% seen once, with 10% to 12% in the top ten. The rearrangement uses TRBV4-1 and TRBJ2-7, with a tentative D call TRBD1 (5 bases). The sample consisted of blood, taken before dendritic cell vaccination. This clonotype was obtained from a human donor with glioblastoma. The CDR3 spells CASSQETALRVYEQYF. In DNA, the CDR3 is TGCGCCAGCAGCCAGGAGACGGCCCTCAGGGTCTACGAGCAGTACTTC.